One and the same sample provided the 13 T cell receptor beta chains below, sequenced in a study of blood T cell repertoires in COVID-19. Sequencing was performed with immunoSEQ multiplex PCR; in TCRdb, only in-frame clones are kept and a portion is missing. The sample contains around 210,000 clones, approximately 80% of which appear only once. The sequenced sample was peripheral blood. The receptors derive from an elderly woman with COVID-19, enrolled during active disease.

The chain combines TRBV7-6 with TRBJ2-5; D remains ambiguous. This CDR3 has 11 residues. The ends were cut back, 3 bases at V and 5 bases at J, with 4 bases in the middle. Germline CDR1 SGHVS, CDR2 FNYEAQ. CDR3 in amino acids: CASSFAETQYF. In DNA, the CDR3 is TGTGCCAGCAGCTTCGCGGAGACCCAGTACTTC.

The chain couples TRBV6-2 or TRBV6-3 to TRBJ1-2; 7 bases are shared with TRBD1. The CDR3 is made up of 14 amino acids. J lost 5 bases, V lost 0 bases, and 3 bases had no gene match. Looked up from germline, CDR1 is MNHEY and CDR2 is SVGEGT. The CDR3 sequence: CASSYSLQGYGYTF. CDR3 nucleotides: TGTGCCAGCAGTTACTCATTACAGGGGTATGGCTACACCTTC.

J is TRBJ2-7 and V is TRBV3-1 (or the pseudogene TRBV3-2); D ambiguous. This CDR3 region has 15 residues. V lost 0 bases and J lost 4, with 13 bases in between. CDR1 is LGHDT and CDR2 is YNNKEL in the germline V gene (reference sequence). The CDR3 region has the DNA TGTGCCAGCAGCCAAGAAGTAACTGCAAGTTACGAGCAGTACTTC. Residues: CASSQEVTASYEQYF.

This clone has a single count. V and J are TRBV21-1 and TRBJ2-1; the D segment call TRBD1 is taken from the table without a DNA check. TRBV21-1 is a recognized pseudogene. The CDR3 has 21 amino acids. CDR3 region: CASSKVGPWVRSETNSNEQFF. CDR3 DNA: TGTGCCAGCAGCAAAGTAGGCCCCTGGGTACGGTCGGAAACAAACAGCAATGAGCAGTTCTTC.

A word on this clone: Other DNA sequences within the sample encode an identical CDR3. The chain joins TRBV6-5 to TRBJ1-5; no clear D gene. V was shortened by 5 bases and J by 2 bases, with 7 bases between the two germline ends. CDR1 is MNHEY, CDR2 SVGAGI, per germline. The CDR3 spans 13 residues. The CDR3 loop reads CASSTGGNQPQHF. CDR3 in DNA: TGTGCCAGCAGTACCGGGGGCAATCAGCCCCAGCATTTT.

CDR3 bases: TGTGCCAGCAGCTTAGCGCTCGGGACAGGCAATCAGCCCCAGCATTTT. Translation: CASSLALGTGNQPQHF. The chain couples TRBV7-9 to TRBJ1-5; 7 bases agree with TRBD1. V lost 0 bases, J lost 2 bases, and 4 bases stayed unmatched. The CDR3 consists of 16 residues. Germline assignment: CDR1 SEHNR and CDR2 FQNEAQ (reference sequence).

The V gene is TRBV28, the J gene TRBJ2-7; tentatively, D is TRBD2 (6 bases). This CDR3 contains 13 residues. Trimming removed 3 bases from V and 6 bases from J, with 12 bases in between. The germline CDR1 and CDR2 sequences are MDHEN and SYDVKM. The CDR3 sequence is CASSFRRVSEQYF. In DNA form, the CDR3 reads TGTGCCAGCAGTTTTAGGAGGGTTTCCGAGCAGTACTTC.

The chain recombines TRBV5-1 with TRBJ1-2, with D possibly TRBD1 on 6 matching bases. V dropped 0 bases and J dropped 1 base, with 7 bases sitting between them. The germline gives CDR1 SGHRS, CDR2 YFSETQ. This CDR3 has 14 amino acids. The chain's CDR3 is CASSLEQGNYGYTF. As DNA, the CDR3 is TGCGCCAGCAGCTTGGAACAGGGTAACTATGGCTACACCTTC.

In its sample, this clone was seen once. The DNA of the CDR3 is TGTGCCAGCAGCCTGACAGACGGTAATAATTCACCCCTCCACTTT. Encoded protein: CASSLTDGNNSPLHF. The chain uses TRBV9 and TRBJ1-6; weak D call: TRBD1 (5 bases). Trimming shortened V by 4 bases and J by 5 bases, and 13 bases separated the two germline ends. Looked up from germline, CDR1 is SGDLS and CDR2 is YYNGEE. This CDR3 comprises 15 residues.

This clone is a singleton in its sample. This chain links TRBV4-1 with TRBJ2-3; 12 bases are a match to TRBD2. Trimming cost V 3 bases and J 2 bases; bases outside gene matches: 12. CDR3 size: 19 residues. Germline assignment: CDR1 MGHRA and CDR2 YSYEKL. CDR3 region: CASSHTSDRLAGDTDTQYF. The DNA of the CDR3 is TGCGCCAGCAGCCATACATCTGATCGACTAGCGGGAGACACAGATACGCAGTATTTT.

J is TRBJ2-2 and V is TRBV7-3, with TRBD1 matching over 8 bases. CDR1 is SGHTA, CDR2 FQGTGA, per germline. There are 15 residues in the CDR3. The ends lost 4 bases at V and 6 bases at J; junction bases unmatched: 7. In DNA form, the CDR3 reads TGTGCCAGCAGCTCGACAGGGGCAATAGCCGGGGAGCTGTTTTTT. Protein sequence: CASSSTGAIAGELFF.

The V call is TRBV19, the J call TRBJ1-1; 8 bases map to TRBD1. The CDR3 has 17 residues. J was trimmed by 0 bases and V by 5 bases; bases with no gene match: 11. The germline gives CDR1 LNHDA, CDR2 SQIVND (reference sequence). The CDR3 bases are TGTGCCAGTAGTCCTAGTACAGGGGGTATACTGAACACTGAAGCTTTCTTT. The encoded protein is CASSPSTGGILNTEAFF.

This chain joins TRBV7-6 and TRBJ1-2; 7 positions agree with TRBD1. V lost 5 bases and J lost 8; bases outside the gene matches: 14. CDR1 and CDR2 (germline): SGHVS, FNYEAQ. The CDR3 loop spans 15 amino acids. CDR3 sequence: CASSNTDRVGQGYTF. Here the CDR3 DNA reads TGTGCCAGCAGCAATACAGACAGGGTTGGACAGGGCTACACCTTC. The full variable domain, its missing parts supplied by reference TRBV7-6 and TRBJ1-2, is GAGVSQSPRYKVTKRGQDVALRCDPISGHVSLYWYRQALGQGPEFLTYFNYEAQQDKSGLPNDRFSAERPEGSISTLTIQRTEQRDSAMYRCASSNTDRVGQGYTFGSGTRLTVV.